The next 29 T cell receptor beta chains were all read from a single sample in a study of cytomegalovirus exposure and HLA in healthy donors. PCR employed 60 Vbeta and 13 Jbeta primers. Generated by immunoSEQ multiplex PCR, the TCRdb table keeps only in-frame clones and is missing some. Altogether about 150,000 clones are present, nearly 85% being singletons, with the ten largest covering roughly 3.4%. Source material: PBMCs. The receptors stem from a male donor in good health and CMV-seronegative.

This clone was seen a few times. The CDR3 DNA reads TGTGCCAGCGGTGGGACAGAAGCTTTCTTT. Translated: CASGGTEAFF. This chain uses TRBV25-1 with TRBJ1-1, with D possibly matching TRBD1 (6 bases). V lost 8 bases to trimming and J lost 8 bases, with 9 bases between them. The germline gives CDR1 MGHDK, CDR2 SYGVNS. The CDR3 sequence is 10 residues long. Supplemented by reference TRBV25-1 and TRBJ1-1, the full variable domain reads EADIYQTPRYLVIGTGKKITLECSQTMGHDKMYWYQQDPGMELHLIHYSYGVNSTEKGDLSSESTVSRIRTEHFPLTLESARPSHTSQYLCASGGTEAFFGQGTRLTVV.

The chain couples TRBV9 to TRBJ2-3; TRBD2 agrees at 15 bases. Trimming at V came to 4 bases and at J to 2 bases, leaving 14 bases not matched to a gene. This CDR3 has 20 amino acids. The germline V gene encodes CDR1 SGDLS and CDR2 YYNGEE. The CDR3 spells CASSLYGLAGGPGFTDTQYF. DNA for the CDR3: TGTGCCAGCAGCCTGTATGGACTAGCGGGAGGGCCGGGATTCACAGATACGCAGTATTTT.

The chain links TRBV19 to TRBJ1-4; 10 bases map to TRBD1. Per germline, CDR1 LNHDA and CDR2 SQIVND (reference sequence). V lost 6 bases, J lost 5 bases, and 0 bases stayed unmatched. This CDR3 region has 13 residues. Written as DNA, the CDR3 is TGTGCCAGTAGGGGACAGGGGAATGAAAAACTGTTTTTT. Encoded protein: CASRGQGNEKLFF.

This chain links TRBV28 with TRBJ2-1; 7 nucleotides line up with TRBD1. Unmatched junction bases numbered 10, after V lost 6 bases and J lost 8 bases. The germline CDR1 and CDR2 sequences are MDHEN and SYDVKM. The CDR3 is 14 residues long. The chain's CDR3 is CASSFRTGWDEQFF. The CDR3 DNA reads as TGTGCCAGCAGCTTTAGGACAGGCTGGGATGAGCAGTTCTTC.

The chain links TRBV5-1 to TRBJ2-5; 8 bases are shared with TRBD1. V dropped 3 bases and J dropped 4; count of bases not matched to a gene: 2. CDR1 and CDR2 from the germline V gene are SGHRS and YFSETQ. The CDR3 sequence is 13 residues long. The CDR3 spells CASSSGQVETQYF. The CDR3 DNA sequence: TGCGCCAGCAGCTCGGGACAGGTAGAGACCCAGTACTTC.

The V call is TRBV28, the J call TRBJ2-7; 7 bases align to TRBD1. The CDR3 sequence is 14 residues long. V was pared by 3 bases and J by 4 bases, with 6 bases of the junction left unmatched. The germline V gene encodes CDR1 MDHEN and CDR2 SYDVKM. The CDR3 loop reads CASSLTGQGYEQYF. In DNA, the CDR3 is TGTGCCAGCAGTTTGACAGGGCAGGGATACGAGCAGTACTTC.

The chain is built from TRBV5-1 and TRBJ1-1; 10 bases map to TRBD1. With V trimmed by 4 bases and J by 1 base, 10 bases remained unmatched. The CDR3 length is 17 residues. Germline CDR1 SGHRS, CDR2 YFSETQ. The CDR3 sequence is CASSLGQGPLTNTEAFF. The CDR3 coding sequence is TGCGCCAGCAGCCTGGGACAGGGGCCCCTCACGAACACTGAAGCTTTCTTT.

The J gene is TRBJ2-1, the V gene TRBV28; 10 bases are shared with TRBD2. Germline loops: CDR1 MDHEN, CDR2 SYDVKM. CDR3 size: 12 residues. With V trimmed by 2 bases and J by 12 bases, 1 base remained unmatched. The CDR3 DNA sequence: TGTGCCAGCAGTTTACGGACTAGCGGGCAGTTCTTC. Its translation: CASSLRTSGQFF.

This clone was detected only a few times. The CDR3 is CASSLTPGGLTEAFF. Written as DNA, the CDR3 is TGTGCCAGCAGCTTAACCCCAGGGGGGCTCACTGAAGCTTTCTTT. The rearrangement uses TRBV7-3 and TRBJ1-1; 7 bases are shared with TRBD1. Germline values: CDR1 SGHTA, CDR2 FQGTGA. V lost 0 bases and J lost 4; bases outside the gene matches: 5. CDR3 length: 15 amino acids.

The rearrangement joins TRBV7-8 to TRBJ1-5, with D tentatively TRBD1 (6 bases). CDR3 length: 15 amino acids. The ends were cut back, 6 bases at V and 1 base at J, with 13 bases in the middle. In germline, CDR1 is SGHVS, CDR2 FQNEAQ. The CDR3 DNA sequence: TGTGCCAGCAGACCGGACAGTGTCAGCAATCAGCCCCAGCATTTT. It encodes CASRPDSVSNQPQHF. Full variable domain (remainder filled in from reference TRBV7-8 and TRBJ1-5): GAGVSQSPRYKVAKRGQDVALRCDPISGHVSLFWYQQALGQGPEFLTYFQNEAQLDKSGLPSDRFFAERPEGSVSTLKIQRTQQEDSAVYLCASRPDSVSNQPQHFGDGTRLSIL.

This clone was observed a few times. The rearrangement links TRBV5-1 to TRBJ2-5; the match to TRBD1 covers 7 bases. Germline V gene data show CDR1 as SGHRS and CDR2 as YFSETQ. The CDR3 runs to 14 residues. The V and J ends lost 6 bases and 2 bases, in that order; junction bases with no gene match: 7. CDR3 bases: TGCGCCAGCACCGGGACAGCAGGACAAGAGACCCAGTACTTC. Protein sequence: CASTGTAGQETQYF.

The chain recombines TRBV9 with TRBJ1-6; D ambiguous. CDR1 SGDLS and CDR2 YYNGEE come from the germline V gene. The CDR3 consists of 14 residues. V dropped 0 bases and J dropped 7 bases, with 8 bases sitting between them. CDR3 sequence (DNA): TGTGCCAGCAGCGTAGGAACGGTGAATTCACCCCTCCACTTT. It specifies CASSVGTVNSPLHF.

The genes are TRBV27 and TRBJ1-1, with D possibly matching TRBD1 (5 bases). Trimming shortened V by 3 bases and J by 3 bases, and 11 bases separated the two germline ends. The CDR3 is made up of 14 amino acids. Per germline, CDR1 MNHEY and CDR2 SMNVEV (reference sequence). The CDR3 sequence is CASSFTGVDTEAFF. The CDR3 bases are TGTGCCAGCAGTTTCACAGGAGTGGACACTGAAGCTTTCTTT.

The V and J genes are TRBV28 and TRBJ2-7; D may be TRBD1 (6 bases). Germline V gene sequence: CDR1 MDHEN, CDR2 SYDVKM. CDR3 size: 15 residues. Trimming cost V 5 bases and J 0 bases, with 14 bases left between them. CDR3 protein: CASSPIRTASYEQYF. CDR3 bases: TGTGCCAGCAGTCCAATAAGGACAGCCTCCTACGAGCAGTACTTC. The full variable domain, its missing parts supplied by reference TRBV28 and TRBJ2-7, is DVKVTQSSRYLVKRTGEKVFLECVQDMDHENMFWYRQDPGLGLRLIYFSYDVKMKEKGDIPEGYSVSREKKERFSLILESASTNQTSMYLCASSPIRTASYEQYFGPGTRLTVT.

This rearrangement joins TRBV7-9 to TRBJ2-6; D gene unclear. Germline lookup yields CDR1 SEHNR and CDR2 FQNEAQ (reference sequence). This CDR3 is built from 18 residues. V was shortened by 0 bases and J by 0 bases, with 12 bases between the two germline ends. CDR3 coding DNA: TGTGCCAGCAGCTTAGCGGTCTACGGGTACTCTGGGGCCAACGTCCTGACTTTC. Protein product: CASSLAVYGYSGANVLTF.

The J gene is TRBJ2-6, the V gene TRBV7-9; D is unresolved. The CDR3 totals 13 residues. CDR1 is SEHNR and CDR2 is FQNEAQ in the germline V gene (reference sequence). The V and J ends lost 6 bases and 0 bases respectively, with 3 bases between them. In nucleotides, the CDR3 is TGTGCCAGCAGGAGCTCTGGGGCCAACGTCCTGACTTTC. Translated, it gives CASRSSGANVLTF.

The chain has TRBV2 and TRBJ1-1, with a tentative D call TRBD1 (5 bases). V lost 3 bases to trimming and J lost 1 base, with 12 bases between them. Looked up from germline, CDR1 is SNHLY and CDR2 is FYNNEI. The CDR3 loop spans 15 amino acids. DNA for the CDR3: TGTGCCAGCAGTGACCCGACAGCAGAGAACACTGAAGCTTTCTTT. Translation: CASSDPTAENTEAFF. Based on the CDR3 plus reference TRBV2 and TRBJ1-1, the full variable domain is EPEVTQTPSHQVTQMGQEVILRCVPISNHLYFYWYRQILGQKVEFLVSFYNNEISEKSEIFDDQFSVERPDGSNFTLKIRSTKLEDSAMYFCASSDPTAENTEAFFGQGTRLTVV.

CDR3 DNA: TGTGCCAGCATAGTAGTAGCGGGGGGTGGCGCCTCCTACAATGAGCAGTTCTTC. Protein sequence: CASIVVAGGGASYNEQFF. The chain is built from TRBV21-1 and TRBJ2-1; the table gives TRBD2 as D, unverified against the DNA. TRBV21-1 represents a pseudogene. This CDR3 has 18 amino acids.

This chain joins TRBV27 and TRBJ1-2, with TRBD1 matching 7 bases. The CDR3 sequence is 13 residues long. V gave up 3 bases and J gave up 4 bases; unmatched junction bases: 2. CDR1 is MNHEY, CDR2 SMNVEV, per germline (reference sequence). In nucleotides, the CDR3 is TGTGCCAGCAGTTTCAGGGGGGCCTATGGCTACACCTTC. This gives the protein CASSFRGAYGYTF.

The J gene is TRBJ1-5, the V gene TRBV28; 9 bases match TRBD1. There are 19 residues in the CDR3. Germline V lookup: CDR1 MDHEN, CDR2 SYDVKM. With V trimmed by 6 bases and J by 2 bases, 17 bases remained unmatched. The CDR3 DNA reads TGTGCCAGCAGCCGAGGACAGGGGACTAGTGTAAGTGGCAATCAGCCCCAGCATTTT. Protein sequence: CASSRGQGTSVSGNQPQHF.

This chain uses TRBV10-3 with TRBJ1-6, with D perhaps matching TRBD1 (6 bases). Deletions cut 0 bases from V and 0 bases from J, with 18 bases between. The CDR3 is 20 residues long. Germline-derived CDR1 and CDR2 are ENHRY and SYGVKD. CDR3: CAISESWTEFPSSYNSPLHF. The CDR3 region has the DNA TGTGCCATCAGTGAGTCGTGGACAGAGTTTCCAAGCTCCTATAATTCACCCCTCCACTTT.

The CDR3: CATSSQGPGVYTDTQYF. The CDR3 nucleotides read TGTGCCACCAGCAGTCAAGGTCCGGGAGTGTACACAGATACGCAGTATTTT. V and J are TRBV15 and TRBJ2-3, with a weak D call TRBD2 (6 bases). CDR1 and CDR2 from the germline V gene are LNHNV and YYDKDF (reference sequence). The length of the CDR3 is 17 residues. Between the trimmed V and J ends, which lost 3 bases and 2 bases, there was a span of 18 bases.

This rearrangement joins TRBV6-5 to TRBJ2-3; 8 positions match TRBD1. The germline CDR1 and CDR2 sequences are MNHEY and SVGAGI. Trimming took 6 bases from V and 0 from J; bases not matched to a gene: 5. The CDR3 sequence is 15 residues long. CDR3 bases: TGTGCCAGCAGAAGACAGGGGTGGAGCACAGATACGCAGTATTTT. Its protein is CASRRQGWSTDTQYF.

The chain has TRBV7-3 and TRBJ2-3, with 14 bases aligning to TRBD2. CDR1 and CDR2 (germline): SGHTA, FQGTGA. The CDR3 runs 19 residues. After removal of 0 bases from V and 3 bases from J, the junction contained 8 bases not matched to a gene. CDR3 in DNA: TGTGCCAGCAGCTTAACCGCGACTAGCGGGGGGGCAGTGACAGATACGCAGTATTTT. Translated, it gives CASSLTATSGGAVTDTQYF.

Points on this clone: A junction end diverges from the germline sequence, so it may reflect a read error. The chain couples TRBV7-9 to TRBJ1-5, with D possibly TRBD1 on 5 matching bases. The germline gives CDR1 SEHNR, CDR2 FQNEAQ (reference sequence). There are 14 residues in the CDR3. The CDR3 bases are TGTTCCAGCAGCCCAACCCAAGGGGATCAGCCCCAGCATTTT. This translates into CSSSPTQGDQPQHF.

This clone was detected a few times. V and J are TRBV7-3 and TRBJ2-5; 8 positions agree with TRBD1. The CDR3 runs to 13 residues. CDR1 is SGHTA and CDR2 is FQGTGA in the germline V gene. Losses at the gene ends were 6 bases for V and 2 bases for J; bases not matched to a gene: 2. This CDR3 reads CASSRQGQETQYF. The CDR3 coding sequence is TGTGCCAGCAGTCGACAGGGGCAAGAGACCCAGTACTTC.

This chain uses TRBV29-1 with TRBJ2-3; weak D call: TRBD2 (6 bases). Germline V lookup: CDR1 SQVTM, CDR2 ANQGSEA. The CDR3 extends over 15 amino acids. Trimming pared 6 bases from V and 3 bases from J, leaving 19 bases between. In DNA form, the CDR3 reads TGCAGCGTAACTCCCCAGCAGCGGGCGACAGATACGCAGTATTTT. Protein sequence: CSVTPQQRATDTQYF.

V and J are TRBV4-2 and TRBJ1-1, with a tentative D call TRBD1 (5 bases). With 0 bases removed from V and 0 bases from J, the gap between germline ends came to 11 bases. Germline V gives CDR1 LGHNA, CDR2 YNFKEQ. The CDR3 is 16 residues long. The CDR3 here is CASSQDHNRMNTEAFF. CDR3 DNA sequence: TGTGCCAGCAGCCAAGATCATAACAGGATGAACACTGAAGCTTTCTTT.

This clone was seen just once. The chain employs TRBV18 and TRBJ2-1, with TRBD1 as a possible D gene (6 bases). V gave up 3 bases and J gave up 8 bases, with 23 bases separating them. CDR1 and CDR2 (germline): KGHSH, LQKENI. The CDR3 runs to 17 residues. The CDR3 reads CASSPLAGAPVSDEQFF. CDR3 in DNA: TGTGCCAGCTCACCCTTGGCAGGGGCGCCGGTTTCCGATGAGCAGTTCTTC.